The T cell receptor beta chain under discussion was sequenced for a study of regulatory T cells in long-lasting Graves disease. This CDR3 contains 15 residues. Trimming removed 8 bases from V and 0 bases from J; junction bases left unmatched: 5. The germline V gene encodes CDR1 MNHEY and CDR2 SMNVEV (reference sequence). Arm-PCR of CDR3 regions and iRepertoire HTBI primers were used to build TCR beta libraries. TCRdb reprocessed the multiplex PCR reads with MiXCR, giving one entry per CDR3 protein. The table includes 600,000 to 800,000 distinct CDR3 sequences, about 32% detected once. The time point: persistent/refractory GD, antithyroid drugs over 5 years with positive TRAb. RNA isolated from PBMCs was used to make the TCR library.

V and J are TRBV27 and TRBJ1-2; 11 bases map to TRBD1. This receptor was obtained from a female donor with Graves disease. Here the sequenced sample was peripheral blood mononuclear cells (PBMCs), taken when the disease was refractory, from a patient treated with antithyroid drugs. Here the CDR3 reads CASGDRGTANYGYTF. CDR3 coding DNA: TGTGCCAGCGGGGACAGGGGGACAGCTAACTATGGCTACACCTTC.